These 9 T cell receptor beta chains share one sample of origin, sequenced in a study of post-analysis software for immune sequencing data. Included in the TCR beta cDNA libraries were unique molecular identifiers. Each CDR3 protein gets one entry after TCRdb re-called the PCR reads with MiXCR. The profile shows more than 350,000 distinct CDR3 sequences, approximately 42% of them singletons. Whole-study results and caveats: TRBV5-6, TRBV5-1 and TRBV20-1 were among 4 or 5 TRBV segments more frequent in patients than controls.

Antigens of these TCRs are unknown. Sequenced: blood. The receptor set was obtained from a girl aged 2 to 10 with multiple sclerosis.

This clonotype was seen a handful of times. In nucleotides, the CDR3 is TGTGCCAGCAGTTTCTTGACACGTAGATATGGCTACACCTTC. Translation gives CASSFLTRRYGYTF. The chain joins TRBV12-3 or TRBV12-4 to TRBJ1-2; D uncertain. With 3 bases removed from V and 5 bases from J, the gap between germline ends came to 13 bases. The CDR3 has 14 residues.

This chain connects TRBV12-3 or TRBV12-4 to TRBJ2-3; 16 bases fit TRBD2. This CDR3 has 19 residues. Germline trimming cut 4 bases from V and 7 bases from J; bases unmatched to any gene: 14. Here the CDR3 DNA reads TGTGCCAGCAGTTCCCCGCCCGGGACTAGCGGGGGGGCTCGATATACGCAGTATTTT. As protein: CASSSPPGTSGGARYTQYF.

This clonotype was picked up a small number of times. V and J are TRBV28 and TRBJ2-6; the match to TRBD1 covers 7 bases. Per germline, CDR1 MDHEN and CDR2 SYDVKM. With V trimmed by 6 bases and J by 3 bases, 2 bases remained unmatched. The CDR3 covers 14 residues. The CDR3 nucleotides are TGTGCCAGCAGGACAGGGAATGGGGCCAACGTCCTGACTTTC. Translation: CASRTGNGANVLTF.

This rearrangement joins TRBV28 to TRBJ2-1, with 9 bases identical to TRBD2. V gave up 5 bases and J gave up 5 bases; unmatched junction bases: 10. Germline lookup yields CDR1 MDHEN and CDR2 SYDVKM. The CDR3 runs to 16 residues. CDR3 DNA: TGTGCCAGCAGTCATATAGCGGGAGAGGGAGACAATGAGCAGTTCTTC. Encoded protein: CASSHIAGEGDNEQFF.

A single count supports this clonotype. This chain joins TRBV7-9 and TRBJ1-2; D gene ambiguous. With 1 base removed from V and 8 bases from J, the gap between germline ends came to 17 bases. The germline CDR1 and CDR2 sequences are SEHNR and FQNEAQ (reference sequence). The CDR3 contains 15 residues. The CDR3 loop reads CASSLEGRPTMGYTF. In DNA, the CDR3 is TGTGCCAGCAGCTTAGAAGGCAGACCGACTATGGGCTACACCTTC.

This clonotype was seen many times. J is TRBJ2-7 and V is TRBV27; D is unresolved. CDR1 is MNHEY, CDR2 SMNVEV, per germline (reference sequence). CDR3 length: 13 residues. The V end lost 5 bases, the J end lost 3 bases, and 11 bases lay between the germline ends. DNA for the CDR3: TGTGCCAGCAGTCCCATCTCAGGCTACGAGCAGTACTTC. Translation: CASSPISGYEQYF.

About this clonotype: The junction and the germline gene differ at one end; a read error may be behind it. This chain uses TRBV7-2 with TRBJ2-3; D is uncertain. This CDR3 comprises 16 residues. Germline values: CDR1 SGHTA, CDR2 FQGNSA. CDR3 sequence (DNA): TGTGCCAGCAGCTTAGCGAAGGGAACCAGCATAGATACGCAGTATTTT. Translating it yields CASSLAKGTSIDTQYF. Combining the CDR3 with reference TRBV7-2 and TRBJ2-3 gives the whole variable domain GAGVSQSPSNKVTEKGKDVELRCDPISGHTALYWYRQSLGQGLEFLIYFQGNSAPDKSGLPSDRFSAERTGGSVSTLTIQRTQQEDSAVYLCASSLAKGTSIDTQYFGPGTRLTVL.

This clonotype was seen more than once but under ten times. This sequence joins TRBV7-2 and TRBJ2-3, with D maybe TRBD1 (6 bases). CDR1 and CDR2 from the germline V gene are SGHTA and FQGNSA. V dropped 3 bases and J dropped 0 bases, with 13 bases sitting between them. The CDR3 is made up of 16 amino acids. The CDR3 protein is CASSFNRALSTDTQYF. The CDR3 bases are TGTGCCAGCAGCTTCAACAGGGCCCTAAGCACAGATACGCAGTATTTT.

This clonotype has more than one count but fewer than ten. The J gene is TRBJ2-1, the V gene TRBV20-1; tentative D call: TRBD2 (5 bases). CDR3 length: 15 amino acids. Germline assignment: CDR1 DFQATT and CDR2 SNEGSKA (reference sequence). The V end was cut by 0 bases, the J end by 4 bases, with 13 bases between. CDR3 sequence reads: CSARDGLADYNEQFF. CDR3 nucleotides: TGCAGTGCTAGAGATGGGCTAGCAGATTACAATGAGCAGTTCTTC.